The entry that follows covers one T cell receptor (beta chain) sequence. Its antigen is not identified. The data stem from a study of T cells in localized non-small cell lung cancer. Whole-study results and caveats: Greater T cell density in blood accompanied longer overall survival.

Libraries were prepared by immunoSEQ multiplex PCR; TCRdb keeps only in-frame clonotypes and omits some of them. In the table there are about 27,000 clones, about nine tenths of which are singletons. Germline V gives CDR1 LNHDA, CDR2 SQIVND (reference sequence). This CDR3 region has 14 residues. Trimming left V 3 bases short and J 4 bases short, with 13 bases between. The input for sequencing was peripheral blood, taken before any cancer treatment. This sequence joins TRBV19 and TRBJ2-7; D is possibly TRBD2 (6 bases). The receptor was isolated from a female donor at least 60 years old with stage II squamous cell lung carcinoma. The CDR3 region is CASSIAGLGYEQYF. The CDR3 coding sequence is TGTGCCAGTAGTATTGCGGGGCTCGGTTACGAGCAGTACTTC.